This T cell receptor (beta chain) appears in the sequencing data of a study of cytotoxic CD8 clonotypes in ibrutinib-treated CLL. Study as a whole: Patients: fewer than 12 relapsed/refractory, some 15 treatment-naive, approximately 18 IGHV unmutated. By median around 74 months, about 12 had progressed and roughly 15 stayed remitted; responses had been 2 complete and 24 partial. Study findings and constraints: Treatment left the uncommon public clonotypes either contracted or stable in frequency. Circulating CD8+ T-cell counts were tracked by baseline clonality, which exceeded that of age-matched healthy donors.

In the case of this clone: Its antigen is currently unknown.

Here immunoSEQ multiplex PCR was the method, and the copy in TCRdb shows in-frame clones only, minus some. The sample yields approximately 330,000 clones, 70% to 80% seen once. The germline V gene has CDR1 MNHEY and CDR2 SMNVEV (reference sequence). The V end lost 6 bases, the J end lost 6 bases, and 24 bases lay between the germline ends. CDR3 size: 17 residues. The rearrangement uses TRBV27 and TRBJ2-1, with D possibly being TRBD1 or TRBD2 (5 bases each). The sample here was PBMCs, taken before ibrutinib treatment. The sequence was obtained from a human donor with chronic lymphocytic leukemia. CDR3 in DNA: TGTGCCAGCAGATTACTATGGGGGATGAGTTCAATCAATGAGCAGTTCTTC. It codes for CASRLLWGMSSINEQFF.